The clone carrying this T cell receptor beta chain came up once. Its antigen is as yet unknown. This entry is derived from a study of cytomegalovirus exposure and HLA in healthy donors. Study-wide results and caveats: Productive status was seen about 87% or about 30% of the time for most TCR beta V segments in an earlier analysis. In a later analysis, V- and J-gene trimming of beta chains associated with a DCLRE1C missense variant, replicated independently. Later analysis suggested links between common viral pathogens and several top significant clusters. Both high specificity and high sensitivity reportedly marked the classifier's diagnosis of cytomegalovirus status.

A multiplex PCR was run with 60 Vbeta primers and 13 Jbeta primers. Using immunoSEQ multiplex PCR, the repertoire was profiled, and TCRdb retains in-frame clones only, with some absent. Counted here are about 190,000 clones, almost 75% occurring once; the ten biggest clones make up roughly 2.8%. The CDR3 is 15 residues long. V shed 1 base, J shed 3 bases, and the junction held 6 bases outside the gene matches. Germline CDR1 and CDR2: MGHRA and YSYEKL. V is TRBV4-1 and J is TRBJ2-7; TRBD1 matches 7 bases. Sequencing was performed on PBMCs. The TCR was taken from a woman aged 25 to 39 in good health and CMV-seropositive. The CDR3 DNA sequence: TGCGCCAGCAGCCAAGTTCTGGGGACAGACTACGAGCAGTACTTC. It encodes CASSQVLGTDYEQYF.